The 19 T cell receptor beta chains reported below all come from one sample, sequenced in a study of blood T cell repertoires in COVID-19. Measured with immunoSEQ multiplex PCR; TCRdb has only the in-frame clones, and not every one. This sample has fewer than 350,000 clones; 88% occur once, and the top ten carry about 1%. Sequenced input: PBMCs or T cells enriched from blood (not recorded which). The receptor set was obtained from a young woman who had recovered from COVID-19.

The J gene is TRBJ2-7, the V gene TRBV29-1; tentatively, D is TRBD2 (6 bases). The germline V and J ends were trimmed by 4 bases and 6 bases, with 19 bases remaining between them. The CDR3 sequence is 14 residues long. Germline-derived CDR1 and CDR2 are SQVTM and ANQGSEA. The CDR3 region has the DNA TGCAGCGTTGGAGCGGGCCTCACGGGTGGCGAGCAGTACTTC. Encoded protein: CSVGAGLTGGEQYF.

The V gene is TRBV2, the J gene TRBJ2-2, with D possibly being TRBD1 (5 bases). Germline V gives CDR1 SNHLY, CDR2 FYNNEI. The CDR3 is 14 residues long. Trimming left V 6 bases short and J 4 bases short, with 12 bases between. CDR3: CASREQGPTGELFF. The CDR3 DNA sequence: TGTGCCAGCAGAGAGCAGGGTCCCACCGGGGAGCTGTTTTTT.

This chain joins TRBV5-4 and TRBJ2-3; no clear D gene. In germline, CDR1 is SGHNT, CDR2 YYREEE (reference sequence). This CDR3 has 15 residues. Deletions cut 2 bases from V and 3 bases from J, with 13 bases between. The CDR3 nucleotides read TGTGCCAGCAGCTTAGAACCAGGAAGGACAGATACGCAGTATTTT. Protein product: CASSLEPGRTDTQYF.

This chain joins TRBV28 and TRBJ2-7; 10 nucleotides agree with TRBD1. CDR3 length: 13 amino acids. Germline CDR1 reads MDHEN; CDR2 reads SYDVKM. J gave up 3 bases and V 10 bases, and 6 bases lay outside the gene matches. CDR3 nucleotide sequence: TGTGCCATTTCGGACAGGGGGTACTACGAGCAGTACTTC. Translation: CAISDRGYYEQYF.

The CDR3 region is CASSPPRGGGRNQPQHF. In DNA form, the CDR3 reads TGTGCCAGCTCACCGCCGCGAGGGGGGGGGCGGAATCAGCCCCAGCATTTT. The V gene is TRBV18, the J gene TRBJ1-5, with a tentative D call TRBD1 (6 bases). The CDR3 length is 17 residues. Per germline, CDR1 KGHSH and CDR2 LQKENI. V was trimmed by 3 bases and J by 4 bases, leaving 19 bases between them. Supplemented by reference TRBV18 and TRBJ1-5, the full variable domain reads NAGVMQNPRHLVRRRGQEARLRCSPMKGHSHVYWYRQLPEEGLKFMVYLQKENIIDESGMPKERFSAEFPKEGPSILRIQQVVRGDSAAYFCASSPPRGGGRNQPQHFGDGTRLSIL.

The sample holds a few counts of this clone. V and J are TRBV10-2 and TRBJ2-7; 10 positions agree with TRBD2. The V gene's germline CDR1 is WSHSY and CDR2 SAAADI. The CDR3 runs 15 residues. The V segment lost 7 bases and the J segment 6 bases; nucleotides outside the gene matches: 12. CDR3 loop: CASKDRQGLAREQYF. The CDR3 DNA sequence: TGCGCCAGCAAAGATCGACAGGGACTAGCGCGCGAGCAGTACTTC.

The chain recombines TRBV5-1 with TRBJ2-1; D remains unclear. V shed 2 bases and J shed 8 bases, with 14 bases lying between them. Per germline, CDR1 SGHRS and CDR2 YFSETQ. CDR3 length: 14 residues. Here the CDR3 DNA reads TGCGCCAGCAGCTTCGCCAGCCCCGAGGATGAGCAGTTCTTC. It yields the protein CASSFASPEDEQFF.

The chain couples TRBV15 to TRBJ2-1, with D tentatively TRBD2 (5 bases). Per germline, CDR1 LNHNV and CDR2 YYDKDF (reference sequence). V was cut by 1 base and J by 10 bases, with 14 bases left in between. The length of the CDR3 is 14 residues. In DNA, the CDR3 is TGTGCCACCAGCAGAGGGGGAGAAGAGAGCGAGCAGTTCTTC. This gives the protein CATSRGGEESEQFF.

The chain joins TRBV19 to TRBJ2-2, with no clear D. The germline V and J ends were trimmed by 6 bases and 3 bases, with 11 bases remaining between them. This CDR3 spans 14 amino acids. The germline CDR1 and CDR2 sequences are LNHDA and SQIVND (reference sequence). Here the CDR3 DNA reads TGTGCCAGTAGAAATACCCGGGACACCGGGGAGCTGTTTTTT. This encodes CASRNTRDTGELFF.

This clone was detected only a few times. The chain carries TRBV2 and TRBJ2-7; 9 bases map to TRBD1. CDR3 size: 14 residues. Germline-derived CDR1 and CDR2 are SNHLY and FYNNEI. V shed 7 bases and J 2 bases; nucleotides not matched to a gene: 6. The CDR3 DNA reads TGTGCCAGCACCCGGGGACAGGGAACCTACGAGCAGTACTTC. This encodes CASTRGQGTYEQYF.

The gene calls are TRBV15 and TRBJ1-2; D gene uncertain. Trimming stripped 1 base from V and 5 bases from J, with 11 bases between. Germline lookup yields CDR1 LNHNV and CDR2 YYDKDF (reference sequence). This CDR3 spans 14 amino acids. CDR3 coding DNA: TGTGCCACCAGCAGAGCTACGGTGACTTATGGCTACACCTTC. Amino acids: CATSRATVTYGYTF.

For the CDR3, the DNA is TGTGCCAGCAGCTCGTGGAACAGAGGACAGGGTGGAATTGACGAGCAGTACTTC. Translation: CASSSWNRGQGGIDEQYF. The chain couples TRBV7-2 to TRBJ2-7; 8 bases are a match to TRBD1. The CDR3 is made up of 18 amino acids. Per germline, CDR1 SGHTA and CDR2 FQGNSA. The trim removed 4 bases at V and 5 bases at J, leaving 19 bases unmatched.

V gene TRBV28 combines with J gene TRBJ2-7; TRBD1 matches at 8 bases. Germline CDR1 reads MDHEN; CDR2 reads SYDVKM. The CDR3 sequence is 12 residues long. The V segment lost 3 bases and the J segment 8 bases; nucleotides outside the gene matches: 3. CDR3 protein: CASSFGQGQQYF. CDR3 sequence (DNA): TGTGCCAGCAGTTTCGGACAGGGCCAGCAGTACTTC.

The chain joins TRBV28 to TRBJ1-5; D remains ambiguous. The germline CDR1 and CDR2 sequences are MDHEN and SYDVKM. CDR3 length: 14 residues. Trimming took 7 bases from V and 4 from J, leaving 14 bases between them. The DNA of the CDR3 is TGTGCCAGCACCTCACTCGCGCTAAATCAGCCCCAGCATTTT. As protein: CASTSLALNQPQHF.

The chain has TRBV27 and TRBJ1-1, with TRBD1 identical over 7 bases. This CDR3 is built from 16 residues. The germline V gene has CDR1 MNHEY and CDR2 SMNVEV (reference sequence). V gave up 0 bases and J gave up 3 bases; unmatched junction bases: 7. As DNA, the CDR3 is TGTGCCAGCAGTTTATCGGTCTACAGGGGAGACACTGAAGCTTTCTTT. Encoded protein: CASSLSVYRGDTEAFF.

The chain uses TRBV19 and TRBJ1-6; 8 nucleotides align to TRBD1. From germline, CDR1 is LNHDA and CDR2 SQIVND (reference sequence). Germline trimming cut 6 bases from V and 6 bases from J; bases unmatched to any gene: 10. This CDR3 is built from 16 residues. The CDR3 reads CASSETGVTRNSPLHF. CDR3 nucleotide sequence: TGTGCCAGTAGCGAGACAGGGGTTACCCGTAATTCACCCCTCCACTTT. Full variable domain (remainder filled in from reference TRBV19 and TRBJ1-6): DGGITQSPKYLFRKEGQNVTLSCEQNLNHDAMYWYRQDPGQGLRLIYYSQIVNDFQKGDIAEGYSVSREKKESFPLTVTSAQKNPTAFYLCASSETGVTRNSPLHFGNGTRLTVT.

With respect to this clone: Germline is not matched at one junction end, which may reflect a read error. The V and J genes are TRBV6-5 and TRBJ2-4, with 9 nucleotides matching TRBD2. Germline V gene data show CDR1 as MNHEY and CDR2 as SVGAGI. There are 12 residues in the CDR3. Here the CDR3 DNA reads TGTGCCAGCGGAGAAAGCGGGAGGCCCCCCCGATTC. Translating it yields CASGESGRPPRF.

The chain recombines TRBV27 with TRBJ1-6; tentatively, D is TRBD1 (6 bases). Germline-derived CDR1 and CDR2 are MNHEY and SMNVEV (reference sequence). The CDR3 runs to 19 residues. V was clipped by 7 bases and J by 7 bases, with 29 bases between them. CDR3 nucleotide sequence: TGTGCCAGCAAGACTTTCACAGGGTTTAGTAGGGGCCAGAATTCACCCCTCCACTTT. It translates to CASKTFTGFSRGQNSPLHF.

The V call is TRBV19, the J call TRBJ2-1, with 7 nucleotides matching TRBD1. Germline lookup yields CDR1 LNHDA and CDR2 SQIVND (reference sequence). This CDR3 is 14 amino acids long. J lost 8 bases, V lost 5 bases, and 9 bases had no gene match. The CDR3 nucleotides are TGTGCCAGTAGTCTTAGAGGGGGCGCGGATGAGCAGTTCTTC. Residues: CASSLRGGADEQFF.